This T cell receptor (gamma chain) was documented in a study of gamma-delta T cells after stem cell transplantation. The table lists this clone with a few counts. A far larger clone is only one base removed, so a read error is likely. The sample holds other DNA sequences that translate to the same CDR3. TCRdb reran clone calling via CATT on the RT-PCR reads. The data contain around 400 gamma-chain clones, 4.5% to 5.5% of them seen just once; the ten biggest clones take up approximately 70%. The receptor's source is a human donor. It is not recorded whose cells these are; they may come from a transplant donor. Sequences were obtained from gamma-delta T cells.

The CDR3 protein is CALWEVQEGWELGKKIKVF. CDR3 bases: TGCGCCTTGTGGGAGGTGCAAGAGGGTTGGGAGTTGGGCAAAAAAATCAAGGTATTT. The chain joins TRGV9 to TRGJP. This CDR3 has 19 residues. Germline CDR1 is GITISATS and CDR2 is ISYDGTV (reference sequence).